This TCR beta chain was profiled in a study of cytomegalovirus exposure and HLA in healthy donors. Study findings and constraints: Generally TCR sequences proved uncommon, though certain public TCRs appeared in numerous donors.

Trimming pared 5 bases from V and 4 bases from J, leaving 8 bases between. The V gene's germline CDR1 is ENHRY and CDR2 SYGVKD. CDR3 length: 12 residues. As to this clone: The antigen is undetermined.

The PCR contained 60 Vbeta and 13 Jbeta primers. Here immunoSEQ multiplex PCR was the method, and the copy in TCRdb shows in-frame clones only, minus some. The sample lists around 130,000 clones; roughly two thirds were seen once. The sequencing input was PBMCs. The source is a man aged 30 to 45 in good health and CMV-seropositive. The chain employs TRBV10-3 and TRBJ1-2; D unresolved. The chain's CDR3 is CAISSDTYGYTF. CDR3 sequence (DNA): TGTGCCATCAGTTCAGACACCTATGGCTACACCTTC.